The 28 T cell receptor beta chains reported below all come from one sample, sequenced in a study of lymphopenia after photon versus proton radiotherapy. Libraries were prepared by immunoSEQ multiplex PCR; TCRdb keeps only in-frame clonotypes and omits some of them. The table lists some 30,000 clones, about 91% of them singletons, with less than 8.5% in the top ten. This specimen consisted of peripheral blood, obtained from a patient treated with proton-based radiotherapy. All receptors derive from a woman aged 70-85 years with pancreatic cancer. Some clones in this sample may be carry-over from other donors' samples.

V and J are TRBV10-3 and TRBJ2-7, with TRBD2 matching 12 bases. This CDR3 spans 16 amino acids. The germline CDR1 and CDR2 sequences are ENHRY and SYGVKD. Germline trimming cut 6 bases from V and 4 bases from J; bases unmatched to any gene: 10. The CDR3 DNA sequence: TGTGCCATCAGCTTACTAGCGGGAGGACGTCAATACGAGCAGTACTTC. Amino acid sequence: CAISLLAGGRQYEQYF.

The J gene is TRBJ1-3, the V gene TRBV19; D call uncertain. The germline CDR1 and CDR2 sequences are LNHDA and SQIVND (reference sequence). The CDR3 has 16 amino acids. Trimming left V 0 bases short and J 3 bases short, with 12 bases between. CDR3 amino acids: CASSIDGQPRGNTIYF. For the CDR3, the DNA is TGTGCCAGTAGTATAGATGGGCAGCCTCGTGGAAACACCATATATTTT.

The V and J genes are TRBV19 and TRBJ2-6; D uncertain. CDR1 and CDR2 from the germline V gene are LNHDA and SQIVND (reference sequence). V lost 9 bases and J lost 1, with 10 bases in between. CDR3 size: 14 residues. The CDR3 spells CASLSRSGANVLTF. DNA of the CDR3: TGTGCCAGCCTCTCCCGGTCTGGGGCCAACGTCCTGACTTTC.

The chain carries TRBV7-2 and TRBJ2-2; D possibly corresponds to TRBD1 (6 bases). V was pared by 2 bases and J by 4 bases, with 8 bases between. The germline gives CDR1 SGHTA, CDR2 FQGNSA. CDR3 length: 14 residues. The CDR3 reads CASSLTGRTGELFF. The CDR3 region has the DNA TGTGCCAGCAGCTTAACAGGGCGCACCGGGGAGCTGTTTTTT.

This chain connects TRBV30 to TRBJ1-3; D might be TRBD1 (5 bases). Germline CDR1 and CDR2: GTSNPN and SVGIG (reference sequence). V was trimmed by 0 bases and J by 0 bases, leaving 9 bases between them. This CDR3 spans 15 amino acids. DNA of the CDR3: TGTGCCTGGAGTGTACCCGGGACCTCTGGAAACACCATATATTTT. Translated, it gives CAWSVPGTSGNTIYF.

The chain has TRBV10-3 and TRBJ1-6; 7 positions match TRBD1. V lost 2 bases and J lost 7; bases outside the gene matches: 2. The CDR3 is made up of 14 amino acids. Germline loops: CDR1 ENHRY, CDR2 SYGVKD. CDR3 sequence (DNA): TGTGCCATCAGTGAGCCGACAGGGAATTCACCCCTCCACTTT. It specifies CAISEPTGNSPLHF.

The CDR3 nucleotides are TGTGCCTGGAGTCGGGGGGGCGGAGAGCAGTACTTC. It translates to CAWSRGGGEQYF. The rearrangement links TRBV30 to TRBJ2-7; TRBD2 matches 8 bases. Trimming at V came to 2 bases and at J to 7 bases, leaving 4 bases not matched to a gene. The germline CDR1 and CDR2 sequences are GTSNPN and SVGIG (reference sequence). There are 12 residues in the CDR3.

The chain carries TRBV7-2 and TRBJ1-4; D remains ambiguous. V gave up 2 bases and J gave up 10 bases, with 8 bases separating them. The germline V gene encodes CDR1 SGHTA and CDR2 FQGNSA. The CDR3 extends over 12 amino acids. The CDR3 DNA follows: TGTGCCAGCAGCTTACCGGGGAGAAAACTGTTTTTT. It specifies CASSLPGRKLFF.

The gene calls are TRBV10-2 and TRBJ2-3; TRBD2 might be the D (6 bases). The CDR3 is 17 residues long. The V and J ends lost 2 bases and 5 bases respectively, with 20 bases between them. In germline, CDR1 is WSHSY, CDR2 SAAADI. As DNA, the CDR3 is TGCGCCAGCAGTGAGGGCAAAGGGCTACTAGCCTTAGATACGCAGTATTTT. Its translation: CASSEGKGLLALDTQYF.

The CDR3 nucleotides are TGTGCCAGTAGCGGGTCTTACAATGAGCAGTTCTTC. This gives the protein CASSGSYNEQFF. V and J are TRBV19 and TRBJ2-1; D remains unclear. This CDR3 comprises 12 residues. Germline V lookup: CDR1 LNHDA, CDR2 SQIVND (reference sequence). Trimming took 6 bases from V and 4 from J, leaving 7 bases between them.

V gene TRBV4-2 combines with J gene TRBJ2-7; TRBD2 might be the D (6 bases). CDR1 LGHNA and CDR2 YNFKEQ come from the germline V gene. The CDR3 has 16 residues. The V end lost 0 bases, the J end lost 0 bases, and 12 bases lay between the germline ends. CDR3 amino acids: CASSQDRASVSYEQYF. The DNA of the CDR3 is TGTGCCAGCAGCCAAGATCGGGCTAGCGTCTCCTACGAGCAGTACTTC.

Here the CDR3 reads CASSELGQRDTQYF. CDR3 nucleotide sequence: TGTGCCAGCAGTGAACTGGGTCAAAGAGATACGCAGTATTTT. The chain joins TRBV6-1 to TRBJ2-3; D not certain. This CDR3 comprises 14 residues. Per germline, CDR1 MNHNS and CDR2 SASEGT. V lost 2 bases and J 5 bases, leaving 11 bases between the germline ends.

This clone was observed a single time. The CDR3 sequence: CASSHPMLHKGADSNQPQHF. Here the CDR3 DNA reads TGCGCCAGCAGCCACCCCATGCTTCATAAGGGGGCAGATAGCAATCAGCCCCAGCATTTT. The rearrangement links TRBV4-1 to TRBJ1-5; TRBD1 agrees at 7 bases. The ends lost 3 bases at V and 0 bases at J; junction bases unmatched: 17. Germline V gene sequence: CDR1 MGHRA, CDR2 YSYEKL. This CDR3 has 20 residues.

The chain carries TRBV25-1 and TRBJ1-4; the match to TRBD1 covers 10 bases. The CDR3 sequence is 13 residues long. Unmatched junction bases numbered 4, after V lost 10 bases and J lost 5 bases. Germline V CDR1 and CDR2: MGHDK, SYGVNS. CDR3 sequence reads: CANRDRGNEKLFF. The CDR3 region has the DNA TGTGCCAACCGGGACAGGGGAAATGAAAAACTGTTTTTT.

This clone has only a few counts. V is TRBV28 and J is TRBJ1-2; TRBD1 agrees at 7 bases. Germline CDR1 and CDR2: MDHEN and SYDVKM. The CDR3 runs to 12 residues. V was pared by 5 bases and J by 6 bases, with 3 bases of the junction left unmatched. CDR3 residues: CASSPTGHGYTF. The CDR3 DNA reads TGTGCCAGCAGTCCGACAGGGCATGGCTACACCTTC.

In nucleotides, the CDR3 is TGTGCCACCAGCGAACGTAGCGAAGGGACGGGGAATGAGCAGTTCTTC. Translated, it gives CATSERSEGTGNEQFF. The rearrangement uses TRBV15 and TRBJ2-1, with D tentatively TRBD1 or TRBD2 (5 bases each). V shed 5 bases and J shed 7 bases, with 21 bases lying between them. The germline V gene has CDR1 LNHNV and CDR2 YYDKDF (reference sequence). This CDR3 has 16 amino acids. The variable domain in full, completed from reference TRBV15 and TRBJ2-1, reads DAMVIQNPRYQVTQFGKPVTLSCSQTLNHNVMYWYQQKSSQAPKLLFHYYDKDFNNEADTPDNFQSRRPNTSFCFLDIRSPGLGDTAMYLCATSERSEGTGNEQFFGPGTRLTVL.

In its sample, this clone was seen a few times. The chain combines TRBV30 with TRBJ2-1; D perhaps matches TRBD1 (7 bases). The CDR3 length is 22 residues. Germline CDR1 and CDR2: GTSNPN and SVGIG (reference sequence). Trimming shortened V by 2 bases and J by 3 bases, and 35 bases separated the two germline ends. As DNA, the CDR3 is TGTGCCTGGAGTAAAAGTGTTGGGACAGTTGGTAGACTAGAGCGGAACTACAATGAGCAGTTCTTC. Translation gives CAWSKSVGTVGRLERNYNEQFF.

V usage is TRBV19 and J usage is TRBJ2-5; 7 bases fit TRBD1. The trim removed 3 bases at V and 1 base at J, leaving 5 bases unmatched. Germline CDR1 LNHDA, CDR2 SQIVND (reference sequence). The CDR3 runs to 15 residues. As DNA, the CDR3 is TGTGCCAGTAGTATCCACCGGGACAGCCAAGAGACCCAGTACTTC. It is translated as CASSIHRDSQETQYF.

This chain joins TRBV6-5 and TRBJ2-1, with 14 bases that match TRBD2. The V gene end was trimmed by 6 bases and the J gene end by 10 bases; junction bases not matched to a gene: 8. Per germline, CDR1 MNHEY and CDR2 SVGAGI. This CDR3 contains 15 residues. The CDR3 loop reads CASRPGLAGADEQFF. The DNA of the CDR3 is TGTGCCAGCAGACCGGGACTAGCGGGAGCGGACGAGCAGTTCTTC.

This clone was counted a few times. This chain joins TRBV18 and TRBJ2-2, with D perhaps matching TRBD2 (6 bases). V lost 2 bases and J lost 4, with 14 bases in between. This CDR3 has 16 residues. CDR1 and CDR2 from the germline V gene are KGHSH and LQKENI. The CDR3 protein is CASSPGSGEVTGELFF. CDR3 DNA: TGTGCCAGCTCACCAGGTTCGGGGGAAGTCACCGGGGAGCTGTTTTTT. Supplemented by reference TRBV18 and TRBJ2-2, the full variable domain reads NAGVMQNPRHLVRRRGQEARLRCSPMKGHSHVYWYRQLPEEGLKFMVYLQKENIIDESGMPKERFSAEFPKEGPSILRIQQVVRGDSAAYFCASSPGSGEVTGELFFGEGSRLTVL.

The gene calls are TRBV19 and TRBJ1-2; 8 bases match TRBD1. Germline CDR1 is LNHDA and CDR2 is SQIVND (reference sequence). V trimming: 3 bases; J trimming: 2 bases; junction bases outside the gene matches: 5. CDR3 length equals 15 residues. The CDR3 protein is CASSMRDRSNYGYTF. For the CDR3, the DNA is TGTGCCAGTAGTATGCGGGACAGGAGCAACTATGGCTACACCTTC.

This chain joins TRBV7-8 and TRBJ2-2; D unclear. Deletions cut 8 bases from V and 4 bases from J, with 8 bases between. The CDR3 has 12 amino acids. The germline CDR1 and CDR2 sequences are SGHVS and FQNEAQ. CDR3 coding DNA: TGTGCCAGCGGGCTCCTCACCGGGGAGCTGTTTTTT. It yields the protein CASGLLTGELFF.

V and J are TRBV6-5 and TRBJ1-4; D uncertain. Germline V gives CDR1 MNHEY, CDR2 SVGAGI. This CDR3 has 14 residues. Deletions cut 5 bases from V and 7 bases from J, with 14 bases between. In nucleotides, the CDR3 is TGTGCCAGCAGTGGCGAGGCTGGCGGTGAAAAACTGTTTTTT. Translation: CASSGEAGGEKLFF.

J is TRBJ1-1 and V is TRBV30, with D unresolved. V was shortened by 0 bases and J by 4 bases, with 9 bases between the two germline ends. CDR3 size: 13 residues. CDR1 and CDR2 (germline): GTSNPN, SVGIG (reference sequence). The CDR3 loop reads CAWSVRVGTEAFF. As DNA, the CDR3 is TGTGCCTGGAGTGTACGCGTGGGCACTGAAGCTTTCTTT.

A note on this clone: One end of the junction is discordant with germline, which a read error may explain. This sequence joins TRBV7-2 and TRBJ1-1, with D unresolved. Germline CDR1 SGHTA, CDR2 FQGNSA. CDR3 length: 13 amino acids. CDR3 sequence (DNA): TGTGCCAGCAGCTTCACTACGTCTTCTGAGGCTTTCTTT. The encoded protein is CASSFTTSSEAFF.

The chain joins TRBV5-5 to TRBJ1-4; TRBD1 agrees at 8 bases. Germline V gives CDR1 SGHKS, CDR2 YYEKEE (reference sequence). CDR3 length equals 15 residues. V lost 4 bases to trimming and J lost 6 bases; unmatched junction nucleotides: 8. CDR3 protein: CASSHRGDSYEKLFF. DNA of the CDR3: TGTGCCAGCAGCCACAGGGGGGACAGCTATGAAAAACTGTTTTTT.

V gene TRBV7-2 combines with J gene TRBJ2-2, with TRBD2 matching over 8 bases. This CDR3 is built from 17 residues. Germline CDR1 reads SGHTA; CDR2 reads FQGNSA. V was clipped by 1 base and J by 7 bases; unmatched bases: 11. DNA of the CDR3: TGTGCCAGCAGCTTAGTTTCTAGCGGGCCACAGGGCGGGGAGCTGTTTTTT. The encoded protein is CASSLVSSGPQGGELFF.

The table lists this clone with a count of one. The chain joins TRBV2 to TRBJ1-4, with TRBD1 as a possible D gene (5 bases). The V gene's germline CDR1 is SNHLY and CDR2 FYNNEI. V dropped 6 bases and J dropped 0 bases, with 14 bases sitting between them. The CDR3 covers 16 residues. CDR3 coding DNA: TGTGCCAGCAGCCTCTTGGGGCTAGCAACTAATGAAAAACTGTTTTTT. Encoded protein: CASSLLGLATNEKLFF.